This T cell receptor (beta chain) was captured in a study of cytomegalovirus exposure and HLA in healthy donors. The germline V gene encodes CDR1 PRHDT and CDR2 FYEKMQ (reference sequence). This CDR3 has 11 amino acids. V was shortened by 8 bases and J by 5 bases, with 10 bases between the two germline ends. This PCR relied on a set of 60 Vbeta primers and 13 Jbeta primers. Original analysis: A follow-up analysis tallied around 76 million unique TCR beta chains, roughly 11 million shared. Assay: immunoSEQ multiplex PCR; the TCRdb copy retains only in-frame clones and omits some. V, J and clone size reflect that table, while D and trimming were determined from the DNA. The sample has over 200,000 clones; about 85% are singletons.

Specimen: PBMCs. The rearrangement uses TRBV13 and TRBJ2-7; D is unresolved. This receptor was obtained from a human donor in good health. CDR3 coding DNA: TGTGCCAGCGGCGGAGTCCACGAGCAGTACTTC. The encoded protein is CASGGVHEQYF.